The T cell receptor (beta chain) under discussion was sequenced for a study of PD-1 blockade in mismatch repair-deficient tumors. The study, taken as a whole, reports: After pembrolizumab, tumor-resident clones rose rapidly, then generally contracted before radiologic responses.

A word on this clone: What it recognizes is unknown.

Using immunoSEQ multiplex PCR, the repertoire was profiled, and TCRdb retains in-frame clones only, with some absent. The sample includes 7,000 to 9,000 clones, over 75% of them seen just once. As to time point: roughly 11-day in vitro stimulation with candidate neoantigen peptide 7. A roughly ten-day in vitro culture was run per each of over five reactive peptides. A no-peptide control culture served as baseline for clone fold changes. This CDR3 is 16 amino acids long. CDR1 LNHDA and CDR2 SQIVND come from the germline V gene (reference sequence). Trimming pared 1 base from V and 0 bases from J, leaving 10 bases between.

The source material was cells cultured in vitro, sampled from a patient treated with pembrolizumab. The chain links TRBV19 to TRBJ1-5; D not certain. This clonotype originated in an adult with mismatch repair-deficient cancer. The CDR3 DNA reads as TGTGCCAGTAGTATAGTGTCACAGTATAGCAATCAGCCCCAGCATTTT. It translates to CASSIVSQYSNQPQHF.